This T cell receptor beta chain was found in a study of early T cells in non-severe SARS-CoV-2 infection. As for the study in general: Chains were not paired, and sequencing was done on bulk RNA from unsorted whole blood. Study outcomes and limitations: Matching against VDJdb likely underestimated virus-specific expansions, favoring anti-spike CD8.

This CDR3 has 14 amino acids. Germline lookup yields CDR1 SQVTM and CDR2 ANQGSEA. Trimming took 3 bases from V and 0 from J; bases not matched to a gene: 2. cDNA molecules, individually, were tagged with unique molecular identifiers. MiXCR, run by TCRdb on the 5' RACE reads, gives a single entry per CDR3 protein. This table holds around 62,000 distinct CDR3 sequences, 9.5% to 15% found once. This clonotype was observed a handful of times. Its antigen remains unidentified. Source material: whole blood. This receptor was obtained from an adult who was a healthcare worker with PCR-confirmed SARS-CoV-2 infection or an uninfected control (not recorded which). The gene calls are TRBV29-1 and TRBJ2-1, with 7 bases that match TRBD1. The CDR3 region is CSVDRGFSYNEQFF. DNA for the CDR3: TGCAGCGTTGACAGGGGGTTCTCCTACAATGAGCAGTTCTTC.